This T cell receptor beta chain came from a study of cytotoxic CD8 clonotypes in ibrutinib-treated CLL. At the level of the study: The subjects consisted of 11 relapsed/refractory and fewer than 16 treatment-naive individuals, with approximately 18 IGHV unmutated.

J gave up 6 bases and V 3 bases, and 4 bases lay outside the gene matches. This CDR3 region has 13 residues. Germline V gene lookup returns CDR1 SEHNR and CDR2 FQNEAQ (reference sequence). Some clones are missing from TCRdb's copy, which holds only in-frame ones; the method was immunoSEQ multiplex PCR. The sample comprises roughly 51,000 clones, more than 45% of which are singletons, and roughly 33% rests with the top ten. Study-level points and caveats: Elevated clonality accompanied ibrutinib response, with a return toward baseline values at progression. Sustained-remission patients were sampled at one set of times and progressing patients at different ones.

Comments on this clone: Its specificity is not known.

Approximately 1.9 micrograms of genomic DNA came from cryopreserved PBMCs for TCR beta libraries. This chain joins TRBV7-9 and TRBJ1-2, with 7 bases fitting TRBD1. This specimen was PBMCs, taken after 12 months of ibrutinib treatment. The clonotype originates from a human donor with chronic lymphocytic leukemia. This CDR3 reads CASSLTGLDGYTF. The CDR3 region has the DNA TGTGCCAGCAGCTTGACAGGGCTGGATGGCTACACCTTC.